This T cell receptor (beta chain) was observed in a study of blood T cell repertoires in COVID-19. Turning to the study itself: COVID-19 samples from acute and convalescent phases originated in the United States, Italy and Spain.

In germline, CDR1 is LGHNA, CDR2 YNFKEQ. The CDR3 loop spans 15 amino acids. After removal of 2 bases from V and 6 bases from J, the junction contained 6 bases not matched to a gene. Sequenced by immunoSEQ multiplex PCR; TCRdb stores in-frame clones only, minus some. The table records some 300,000 clones, approximately 86% of them present only once. This chain links TRBV4-2 with TRBJ1-5; 8 nucleotides line up with TRBD1. Sequencing was carried out using peripheral blood. The sequence came from a man aged 70-80 years with acute or convalescent COVID-19. Here the CDR3 DNA reads TGTGCCAGCAGCCAAACCACAGGGGGGAGTCAGCCCCAGCATTTT. It encodes CASSQTTGGSQPQHF.